This T cell receptor beta chain is drawn from a study of T-cell memory formation after mild COVID-19 (dated by TCRdb to about 2021). General notes on the study: Most TCR sequence clusters were specific to one of the two donors. Longitudinal TCRalpha and TCRbeta repertoire sequencing tracked T-cell clones expanding and contracting after mild COVID-19 in a couple of donors. The cohort was made up of two young adult volunteers, one female and one male, who were previously healthy.

Sequenced using an Illumina NovaSeq 6000. TCRalpha and TCRbeta cDNA libraries were constructed by 5'RACE with constant-segment primers, with sample barcodes and unique molecular identifiers being introduced. RNA was extracted from every sample with Trizol reagent. Amplification of the libraries took two PCR steps, and the second step added a second sample barcode plus Illumina TruSeq adapters. Sequencing of the libraries was done on an Illumina NovaSeq, producing 2 x 150 bp paired-end reads. On the authors' methods: Reads were demultiplexed and collapsed into UMI-guided consensus sequences with migec v1.2.7. Using mixcr v2.1.11, UMI consensuses were aligned to TRA and TRB V and J templates and then assembled into clonotypes. Clonotypes were classified as expanded or contracted when called significant by both edgeR and NoisET, with noise models trained on biological replicates. edgeR calls used a false discovery rate-adjusted p below 0.01 and a log2 fold-change threshold of 1. PCA with hierarchical clustering of max-normalized trajectories of the 1000 most abundant clonotypes was used as exploratory dynamics analysis. The CD4 or CD8 phenotype of responding clones was assigned using the separately sequenced CD4+ and CD8+ repertoires. TCRdb reanalyzed the raw reads on its own, using fastp at Q25 for trimming and MiXCR for clone calling, and kept in-frame beta chains. Identical CDR3 proteins give one entry, which carries the most common genes and DNA. TCRdb, rather than the study authors, made the V and J calls. Here the sample has hundreds of thousands of distinct CDR3 sequences; 20% to 25% occur a single time. About 8.7% of the sample is in the top ten clones.

Ficoll-Paque density gradient centrifugation was the method used to isolate PBMCs. V and J are trimmed by 3 bases and 7 bases, and the gene matches miss 3 bases of the junction. Reading the germline V gene gives CDR1 MGHRA and CDR2 YSYEKL. The CDR3 covers 14 residues, taking in both the cysteine and the phenylalanine. Left in the record is the CDR3 DNA by itself, 42 bases read in frame from the first base. Study-wide conclusions, independent of this receptor: SARS-CoV-2 specificity was not confirmed for the second-wave clones peaking on day 37. The study included only a couple of mild cases, and larger cohorts that include severe cases with pre-infection samples were judged to be necessary. Clones contracting from day 15 to 85 had balanced CD4/CD8 phenotypes, while a second wave expanding from day 15 to 37 was biased towards CD4+. Contracting CD4+ clones turned up mainly in the CM and EM memory subsets, whereas EMRA was where CD8+ clones were enriched. Some responding clones were detected in pre-infection memory, which suggested that pre-existing cross-reactive memory T cells had joined the SARS-CoV-2 response.

Points on this clonotype: The antigen it recognizes is unknown. No base-level quality is on record; no much larger clone is a single base apart.

The chain is assembled from TRBV4-1 and TRBJ1-5; 10 central bases correspond to TRBD1. This clonotype originated in an adult woman who had mild COVID-19 (a few samples of this study predate the infection). The sample titles of this study are shuffled in the database, so cell type and time point are left out; the donor was told from shared clones. The sequencing input was PBMCs or a T cell subset sorted from them (not recorded which). The CDR3 reads CASSQGTGEQPQHF. The nucleotide sequence reads TGCGCCAGCAGCCAGGGGACAGGGGAACAGCCCCAGCATTTT.